This record looks at one T cell receptor (beta chain) sequence and its context. The sample comes from a study of long-term antiretroviral therapy in people with HIV. Samples were assayed with immunoSEQ v3.0 at survey level. TCRdb's copy holds only in-frame clones and misses some; the assay was immunoSEQ multiplex PCR. Of 30,000 to 35,000 clones listed, around 82% are singletons. CDR1 and CDR2 from the germline V gene are LGHNA and YSLEER. J gave up 0 bases and V 1 base, and 5 bases lay outside the gene matches. The CDR3 loop spans 16 amino acids. The rearrangement links TRBV4-3 to TRBJ1-1; 7 positions match TRBD1. Sequences were derived from unsorted PBMCs, sampled 0.4 years before starting antiretroviral therapy. This receptor was obtained from a man aged 18 to 35 with HIV. This chain's CDR3 is CASSQGFGTVNTEAFF. Written as DNA, the CDR3 is TGCGCCAGCAGCCAAGGTTTTGGGACAGTGAACACTGAAGCTTTCTTT.